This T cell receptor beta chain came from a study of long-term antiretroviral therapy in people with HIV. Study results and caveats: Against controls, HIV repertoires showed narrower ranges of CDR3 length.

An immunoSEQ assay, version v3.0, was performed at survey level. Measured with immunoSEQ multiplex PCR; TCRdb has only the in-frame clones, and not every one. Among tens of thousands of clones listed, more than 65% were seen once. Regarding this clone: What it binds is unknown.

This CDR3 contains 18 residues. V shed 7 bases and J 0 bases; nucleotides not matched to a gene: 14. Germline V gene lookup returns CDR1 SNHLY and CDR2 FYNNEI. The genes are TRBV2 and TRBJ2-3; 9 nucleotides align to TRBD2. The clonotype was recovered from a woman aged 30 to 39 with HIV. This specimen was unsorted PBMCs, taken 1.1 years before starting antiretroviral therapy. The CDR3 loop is CASNPSRLAGSSTDTQYF. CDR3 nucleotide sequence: TGTGCCAGCAACCCTTCCAGGCTAGCGGGGTCTAGCACAGATACGCAGTATTTT.